A selection of T cell receptor beta chains follows, all from one sample in a study of control samples from healthy donors and cancer patients. Data came from immunoSEQ multiplex PCR; TCRdb stores just in-frame clones and leaves some out. In the table there are more than 80,000 clones, 85% to 95% of which are singletons. The sample was blood. Receptors originate from a man between 18 and 29 years old in good health. The CDR3 runs from the conserved cysteine through the conserved F or W. Fields, in order: D gene, J gene, CDR3 length, V gene, clone size, CDR3 DNA, CDR3 protein. The D gene is left open where the match is weak. Only part of the rows carry a size: once, few, many, or a class if the clone is expanded.

d_gene: -; j_gene: TRBJ1-5; len: 13; v_gene: TRBV7-9; abundance: -; CDR3nt: TGTGCCAGCAGCTCGACGGAGGATCAGCCCCAGCATTTT; CDR3aa: CASSSTEDQPQHF
d_gene: -; j_gene: TRBJ1-2; len: 13; v_gene: TRBV18; abundance: -; CDR3nt: TGTGCCAGCTCAGAGTACTCTGGGGACGGCTACACCTTC; CDR3aa: CASSEYSGDGYTF
d_gene: TRBD1; j_gene: TRBJ1-1; len: 16; v_gene: TRBV6-1; abundance: once; CDR3nt: TGTGCCAGCAGTGAAGTGGCAGGGGGCGCGCAGACTGAAGCTTTCTTT; CDR3aa: CASSEVAGGAQTEAFF
d_gene: TRBD2; j_gene: TRBJ2-7; len: 16; v_gene: TRBV4-1; abundance: once; CDR3nt: TGCGCCAGCAGCCCGACCGCCGGGGGGGCTAGGTACGAGCAGTACTTC; CDR3aa: CASSPTAGGARYEQYF
d_gene: TRBD1; j_gene: TRBJ1-2; len: 15; v_gene: TRBV4-3; abundance: -; CDR3nt: TGCGCCAGCAGCCAAGAGGGACAGGGGAGCTATGGCTACACCTTC; CDR3aa: CASSQEGQGSYGYTF
d_gene: -; j_gene: TRBJ2-2; len: 14; v_gene: TRBV2; abundance: -; CDR3nt: TGTGCCAGCAGTGATCAGGGGTGGACCGGGGAGCTGTTTTTT; CDR3aa: CASSDQGWTGELFF
d_gene: -; j_gene: TRBJ1-1; len: 14; v_gene: TRBV5-6; abundance: -; CDR3nt: TGTGCCAGCAGCCCAGTCGGGGAGGACAAAGAAGCTTTCTTT; CDR3aa: CASSPVGEDKEAFF
d_gene: -; j_gene: TRBJ2-5; len: 11; v_gene: TRBV30; abundance: -; CDR3nt: TGTGCCTGGAGTCATCTCAAGACCCAGTACTTC; CDR3aa: CAWSHLKTQYF
d_gene: -; j_gene: TRBJ1-4; len: 14; v_gene: TRBV18; abundance: -; CDR3nt: TGTGCCAGCTCACCACCGGGCCGATATGAAAAACTGTTTTTT; CDR3aa: CASSPPGRYEKLFF
d_gene: TRBD2; j_gene: TRBJ2-7; len: 19; v_gene: TRBV7-6; abundance: few; CDR3nt: TGTGCCAGCAGCTTAGAAGCTTCGCTAGCGGAGGCTCCCTCCTACGAGCAGTACTTC; CDR3aa: CASSLEASLAEAPSYEQYF
d_gene: -; j_gene: TRBJ1-5; len: 15; v_gene: TRBV18; abundance: -; CDR3nt: TGTGCCAGCTCACCACAGGGGTCAAGCAATCAGCCCCAGCATTTT; CDR3aa: CASSPQGSSNQPQHF
d_gene: TRBD1; j_gene: TRBJ1-1; len: 12; v_gene: TRBV29-1; abundance: -; CDR3nt: TGCAGCGTTGGACAGGGTAACACTGAAGCTTTCTTT; CDR3aa: CSVGQGNTEAFF
d_gene: -; j_gene: TRBJ1-1; len: 16; v_gene: TRBV4-1; abundance: -; CDR3nt: TGCGCCAGCAGCCCGGACAATGGTTTCATGAACACTGAAGCTTTCTTT; CDR3aa: CASSPDNGFMNTEAFF
d_gene: -; j_gene: TRBJ2-1; len: 13; v_gene: TRBV27; abundance: -; CDR3nt: TGTGCCAGCAGTTTATCGGAACGGGGGGAGCAGTTCTTC; CDR3aa: CASSLSERGEQFF
d_gene: -; j_gene: TRBJ2-5; len: 9; v_gene: TRBV29-1; abundance: many; CDR3nt: TGCAGCGTTATCCCGGGTCAGTACTTC; CDR3aa: CSVIPGQYF
d_gene: -; j_gene: TRBJ1-2; len: 14; v_gene: TRBV24-1; abundance: once; CDR3nt: TGTGCCACCAGTGATTCAGCCAGGCCTTATGGCTACACCTTC; CDR3aa: CATSDSARPYGYTF
d_gene: -; j_gene: TRBJ2-7; len: 16; v_gene: TRBV6-5; abundance: -; CDR3nt: TGTGCCAGCAGTTACTCGTCGGAGCGGCGCACCTACGAGCAGTACTTC; CDR3aa: CASSYSSERRTYEQYF
d_gene: -; j_gene: TRBJ1-1; len: 16; v_gene: TRBV3-1/TRBV3-2; abundance: -; CDR3nt: TGTGCCAGCAGCCAAGATCAGTTGGGAGCCCGCGGGGAAGCTTTCTTT; CDR3aa: CASSQDQLGARGEAFF
d_gene: -; j_gene: TRBJ1-1; len: 15; v_gene: TRBV2; abundance: -; CDR3nt: TGTGCCAGCAGTGAAGAGCGACGGAGGAACACTGAAGCTTTCTTT; CDR3aa: CASSEERRRNTEAFF
d_gene: TRBD1; j_gene: TRBJ1-2; len: 12; v_gene: TRBV12-3/TRBV12-4; abundance: -; CDR3nt: TGTGCCAGCAGTCTCCTGGACAGGAAGAACACCTTC; CDR3aa: CASSLLDRKNTF
d_gene: -; j_gene: TRBJ1-4; len: 14; v_gene: TRBV5-1; abundance: -; CDR3nt: TGCGCCAGCAGCTCTAGGGGGGTGGATGAAAAACTGTTTTTT; CDR3aa: CASSSRGVDEKLFF
d_gene: -; j_gene: TRBJ2-5; len: 13; v_gene: TRBV11-3; abundance: -; CDR3nt: TGTGCCAGCAGCCTAGACCGGGGAGAGACCCAGTACTTC; CDR3aa: CASSLDRGETQYF
d_gene: TRBD1; j_gene: TRBJ1-1; len: 14; v_gene: TRBV27; abundance: -; CDR3nt: TGTGCCAGCAGTTACAGGGGAAGTGGGACTGAAGCTTTCTTT; CDR3aa: CASSYRGSGTEAFF
d_gene: -; j_gene: TRBJ1-2; len: 12; v_gene: TRBV25-1; abundance: -; CDR3nt: TGTGCCAGCACCCTGGGGAACGATGGCTACACCTTC; CDR3aa: CASTLGNDGYTF
d_gene: -; j_gene: TRBJ1-5; len: 16; v_gene: TRBV7-9; abundance: -; CDR3nt: TGTGCCAGCAGCTTAGGCCTCACGGGGTTCGGTCAGCCCCAGCATTTT; CDR3aa: CASSLGLTGFGQPQHF
d_gene: TRBD1; j_gene: TRBJ1-1; len: 16; v_gene: TRBV23-1; abundance: once; CDR3nt: TGCGCCAGCAGTCAATCCGACAGGGTATTCGGAACTGAAGCTTTCTTT; CDR3aa: CASSQSDRVFGTEAFF
d_gene: -; j_gene: TRBJ2-1; len: 13; v_gene: TRBV30; abundance: -; CDR3nt: TGTGCCGTCGGGTCATCGACCCTAGGAGAGCAGTTCTTC; CDR3aa: CAVGSSTLGEQFF
d_gene: -; j_gene: TRBJ1-5; len: 16; v_gene: TRBV19; abundance: -; CDR3nt: TGTGCCAGTAGTATGCTGACGGGACCCTTATATCAGCCCCAGCATTTT; CDR3aa: CASSMLTGPLYQPQHF
d_gene: -; j_gene: TRBJ1-2; len: 14; v_gene: TRBV5-1; abundance: -; CDR3nt: TGCGCCAGCAGCCGGGACTCCACGGTCTATGGCTACACCTTC; CDR3aa: CASSRDSTVYGYTF
d_gene: TRBD1; j_gene: TRBJ1-5; len: 14; v_gene: TRBV30; abundance: -; CDR3nt: TGTGCCTGGAAGGACAGGGAATACAATCAGCCCCAGCATTTT; CDR3aa: CAWKDREYNQPQHF
d_gene: -; j_gene: TRBJ2-6; len: 15; v_gene: TRBV7-2; abundance: -; CDR3nt: TGTGCCAGCAGCCAGGACACGGAAGGGGCCAACGTCCTGACTTTC; CDR3aa: CASSQDTEGANVLTF
d_gene: TRBD1; j_gene: TRBJ2-2; len: 15; v_gene: TRBV7-6; abundance: -; CDR3nt: TGTGCCAGCAGCCGAGGGGGCAGGAAATCCGGGGAGCTGTTTTTT; CDR3aa: CASSRGGRKSGELFF
d_gene: -; j_gene: TRBJ2-7; len: 13; v_gene: TRBV29-1; abundance: -; CDR3nt: TGCAGCGTTGGACAGGCCCTCACCTACGAGCAGTACTTC; CDR3aa: CSVGQALTYEQYF
d_gene: -; j_gene: TRBJ1-4; len: 15; v_gene: TRBV6-5; abundance: -; CDR3nt: TGTGCCAGCAGTTTGGGGGGAGGGGCGCATGAAAAACTGTTTTTT; CDR3aa: CASSLGGGAHEKLFF
d_gene: -; j_gene: TRBJ1-5; len: 15; v_gene: TRBV5-6; abundance: -; CDR3nt: TGTGCCAGCAGCTTAGGGCGTTATAGCAATCAGCCCCAGCATTTT; CDR3aa: CASSLGRYSNQPQHF
d_gene: -; j_gene: TRBJ1-1; len: 10; v_gene: TRBV20-1; abundance: -; CDR3nt: TGCAGTGCTAGTCAGGCTGAAGCTTTCTTT; CDR3aa: CSASQAEAFF
d_gene: -; j_gene: TRBJ1-3; len: 13; v_gene: TRBV5-4; abundance: -; CDR3nt: TGTGCCAGCAGCTCCGTATCTGGAAACACCATATATTTT; CDR3aa: CASSSVSGNTIYF
d_gene: -; j_gene: TRBJ2-2; len: 14; v_gene: TRBV10-3; abundance: -; CDR3nt: TGTGCCATCAGTGAGTCGGCCGGTGCCGGGGAGCTGTTTTTT; CDR3aa: CAISESAGAGELFF
d_gene: -; j_gene: TRBJ2-3; len: 11; v_gene: TRBV30; abundance: once; CDR3nt: TGTGCCTGGACACAACAGGATACGCAGTATTTT; CDR3aa: CAWTQQDTQYF
d_gene: -; j_gene: TRBJ1-5; len: 13; v_gene: TRBV19; abundance: -; CDR3nt: TGTGCCAGTAGTATAACAGACAATCAGCCCCAGCATTTT; CDR3aa: CASSITDNQPQHF
d_gene: -; j_gene: TRBJ1-2; len: 12; v_gene: TRBV7-9; abundance: once; CDR3nt: TGTGCCAGCAGCGGGGCGCTCGCGGGCTACACCTTC; CDR3aa: CASSGALAGYTF
d_gene: -; j_gene: TRBJ1-2; len: 13; v_gene: TRBV4-1; abundance: -; CDR3nt: TGCGCCAGCAGCCAAGCCTCAGGACCCGGCTACACCTTC; CDR3aa: CASSQASGPGYTF
d_gene: -; j_gene: TRBJ2-4; len: 13; v_gene: TRBV18; abundance: -; CDR3nt: TGTGCCAGCTCACCGATAGCCAAAAACATTCAGTACTTC; CDR3aa: CASSPIAKNIQYF
d_gene: -; j_gene: TRBJ2-7; len: 15; v_gene: TRBV6-5; abundance: -; CDR3nt: TGTGCCAGCACCTTAGCGCAGGGAGGACGGAACGAGCAGTACTTC; CDR3aa: CASTLAQGGRNEQYF
d_gene: TRBD1; j_gene: TRBJ1-5; len: 15; v_gene: TRBV10-3; abundance: -; CDR3nt: TGTGCCATCAGTACCGACAGGGTCAACGAGGTTGCCCAGCATTTT; CDR3aa: CAISTDRVNEVAQHF
d_gene: TRBD1; j_gene: TRBJ2-7; len: 15; v_gene: TRBV19; abundance: -; CDR3nt: TGTGCCAGTAGTATAGTGGGACAGGGAGCGCAGGAGCAGTACTTC; CDR3aa: CASSIVGQGAQEQYF
d_gene: -; j_gene: TRBJ1-1; len: 16; v_gene: TRBV29-1; abundance: -; CDR3nt: TGCAGCGTTGGCAGCTTAGGGACACCTTGGTTGGCTGAAGCTTTCTTT; CDR3aa: CSVGSLGTPWLAEAFF
d_gene: -; j_gene: TRBJ2-3; len: 13; v_gene: TRBV27; abundance: -; CDR3nt: TGTGCCAGCAGTTTAGCTCTCTCAGATACGCAGTATTTT; CDR3aa: CASSLALSDTQYF
d_gene: -; j_gene: TRBJ2-2; len: 16; v_gene: TRBV5-1; abundance: -; CDR3nt: TGCGCCAGCACAAAGGGTACTAATAGACAGGCCGAGGAGCTGTTTTTT; CDR3aa: CASTKGTNRQAEELFF
d_gene: -; j_gene: TRBJ2-1; len: 18; v_gene: TRBV19; abundance: -; CDR3nt: TGTGCCAGTAGTATAGGCCCCCTCCGGCGGAAAACCTACAATGAGCAGTTCTTC; CDR3aa: CASSIGPLRRKTYNEQFF
d_gene: -; j_gene: TRBJ2-7; len: 13; v_gene: TRBV6-1; abundance: few; CDR3nt: TGTGCCAGCAGTGAAGCGTTAGACTACGAGCAGTACTTC; CDR3aa: CASSEALDYEQYF
d_gene: -; j_gene: TRBJ2-3; len: 15; v_gene: TRBV6-1; abundance: -; CDR3nt: TGTGCCAGCAGAAAAGGGGCCCTTGAGACAGATACGCAGTATTTT; CDR3aa: CASRKGALETDTQYF
d_gene: TRBD2; j_gene: TRBJ2-1; len: 19; v_gene: TRBV7-6; abundance: -; CDR3nt: TGTGCCAGCAGCTTAGCGGGACTAGCGGCCTTAGGCTCCTACAATGAGCAGTTCTTC; CDR3aa: CASSLAGLAALGSYNEQFF
d_gene: TRBD1; j_gene: TRBJ1-5; len: 16; v_gene: TRBV10-3; abundance: -; CDR3nt: TGTGCCATCAGTGCGGGACAGGAGGAATCGAATCAGCCCCAGCATTTT; CDR3aa: CAISAGQEESNQPQHF